These T cell receptor beta chains were read from a single sample in a study of cytomegalovirus exposure and HLA in healthy donors. The table came from immunoSEQ multiplex PCR; TCRdb's copy has only in-frame clones and leaves some out. Seen here are roughly 62,000 clones, roughly 91% observed once, and the top ten hold around 2.2%. The sequenced sample consisted of PBMCs. The receptors here all came from a woman younger than 45 in good health and CMV-seronegative. The CDR3 runs from the conserved cysteine through the conserved F or W. D genes are given only for firm matches. Expanded clones are given a class, and other clones once, few, many or no size at all.

TGTGCCAGCAGCTTAGGAGGCTGGCAGCTTTATGGCTACACCTTC	CASSLGGWQLYGYTF	TRBV7-8	NA	NA	TRBJ1-2
TGTGCCTGGAGTGCGGCGGGCGATCAGCCCCAGCATTTT	CAWSAAGDQPQHF	TRBV30	few	NA	TRBJ1-5
TGTGCCAGCAGCTTAACGGCGGGAGGGAATGAGCAGTTCTTC	CASSLTAGGNEQFF	TRBV11-1	NA	TRBD2	TRBJ2-1
TGTGCCAGCAGTGAAGCGCGGGGGCCCTATGGCTACACCTTC	CASSEARGPYGYTF	TRBV6-1	NA	NA	TRBJ1-2
TGTGCCAGCAGCCGGGGTGAAAGCAATCAGCCCCAGCATTTT	CASSRGESNQPQHF	TRBV5-6	NA	NA	TRBJ1-5
TGCGCCAGCAGCCAGTCCGCGGGGCTCTACGAGCAGTACTTC	CASSQSAGLYEQYF	TRBV4-1	NA	NA	TRBJ2-7
TGTGCCAGCAGTTCACCCGGGACAGGTGGAAACTATGGCTACACCTTC	CASSSPGTGGNYGYTF	TRBV27	NA	TRBD1	TRBJ1-2
TGTGCCAGCTTACAGGCTATGACGGCAACTAATGAAAAACTGTTTTTT	CASLQAMTATNEKLFF	TRBV19	NA	NA	TRBJ1-4
TGTGCCAGCAGTTTCTTACGGGGACTAGCGGGACAAGGGTACAATGAGCAGTTCTTC	CASSFLRGLAGQGYNEQFF	TRBV27	NA	TRBD2	TRBJ2-1
TGTGCCAGCAGCTTTGGGACTAATAATGAGCAGTTCTTC	CASSFGTNNEQFF	TRBV7-9	NA	TRBD2	TRBJ2-1
TGTGCCAGCAGGCGAACAGGGACCGGGGAGCTGTTTTTT	CASRRTGTGELFF	TRBV28	NA	NA	TRBJ2-2
TGTGCCAGTAGTATTCAGGGGGACTCCTACGAGCAGTACTTC	CASSIQGDSYEQYF	TRBV19	NA	TRBD1	TRBJ2-7
TGCGCCAGCAGTAAATCCATTTTGGATCGGGGGGGCGGCAATGAGCAGTTCTTC	CASSKSILDRGGGNEQFF	TRBV10-1	NA	TRBD2	TRBJ2-1
TGTGCCAGCACTGAGCAGGGGGCGGAGACTGGCTACACCTTC	CASTEQGAETGYTF	TRBV2	NA	TRBD1	TRBJ1-2
TGTGCCAGCAGCTTAGCCTCGTGGCTGGTTGGCCAAGAGACCCAGTACTTC	CASSLASWLVGQETQYF	TRBV7-6	NA	NA	TRBJ2-5
TGTGCCAGCAGTTACTACCAGGAAGGCACCGGGGAGCTGTTTTTT	CASSYYQEGTGELFF	TRBV6-5	NA	NA	TRBJ2-2
TGTGCCAGCAGTTACGGGAGCTACACCGGGGAGCTGTTTTTT	CASSYGSYTGELFF	TRBV6-5	NA	NA	TRBJ2-2
TGTGCCAGTAGTTCGGGACTAGCGGGAGATTGGACAGATACGCAGTATTTT	CASSSGLAGDWTDTQYF	TRBV19	NA	TRBD2	TRBJ2-3
TGTGCCAGTAGTCCCGGGACAGGAAGCGAGCAGTACTTC	CASSPGTGSEQYF	TRBV19	NA	TRBD1	TRBJ2-7
TGCAGCGTTGAAGCTCGACTAGCGGGAGGGAATGAGCAGTTCTTC	CSVEARLAGGNEQFF	TRBV29-1	NA	TRBD2	TRBJ2-1
TGTGCCAGCAGCTTCGGGACCTACGAGCAGTACTTC	CASSFGTYEQYF	TRBV11-2	few	NA	TRBJ2-7
TGCAGCGCCGGACTAGCGGGAGGGCCGGAGACCCAGTACTTC	CSAGLAGGPETQYF	TRBV29-1	NA	TRBD2	TRBJ2-5
TGTGCCAGTATCTCAAATGGGGACAACACAAACTATGGCTACACCTTC	CASISNGDNTNYGYTF	TRBV19	NA	NA	TRBJ1-2
TGTGCCATCAGTGAGTCTTCGTGGGACAGACTCACACTCGAACCTAACTATGGCTACACCTTC	CAISESSWDRLTLEPNYGYTF	TRBV10-3	NA	TRBD1	TRBJ1-2
TGTGCCAGCAGTGAGGGTGGGCAGGGGTTCGTAGGCACAGATACGCAGTATTTT	CASSEGGQGFVGTDTQYF	TRBV6-1	NA	NA	TRBJ2-3
TGTGCCAGGGAAGCGGGACCCACAGATACGCAGTATTTT	CAREAGPTDTQYF	TRBV6-6	once	TRBD2	TRBJ2-3
TGTGCCAGCAGCTTGTCTAGCGGGAGTCAAGAGACCCAGTACTTC	CASSLSSGSQETQYF	TRBV5-6	once	TRBD2	TRBJ2-5
TGTGCCAGCCAACCCTGGGCAGCGAGGGGACAAAACAACGAGCAGTACTTC	CASQPWAARGQNNEQYF	TRBV18	NA	NA	TRBJ2-7
TGTGCCAGCTCACCCCGACGACAGGACCCCACCTCTGGGGCCAACGTCCTGACTTTC	CASSPRRQDPTSGANVLTF	TRBV18	NA	NA	TRBJ2-6
TGTGCCAGCTCACGTAATGACAGAAGTTACGAGCAGTACTTC	CASSRNDRSYEQYF	TRBV18	NA	NA	TRBJ2-7
TGTGCCTGGAGTGTACAGCAGGATCAGCCCCAGCATTTT	CAWSVQQDQPQHF	TRBV30	NA	NA	TRBJ1-5
TGTGCCAGCAGTGACTCGAATAGCGGGGGACTCGGCGCCGAGCAGTACTTC	CASSDSNSGGLGAEQYF	TRBV6-4	NA	TRBD2	TRBJ2-7
TGTGCCAGCACCTTGGTTTCAGGGCCCCTAATCACCGGGGAGCTGTTTTTT	CASTLVSGPLITGELFF	TRBV7-9	NA	NA	TRBJ2-2
TGTGCCTGGAGGCATTCCTTGGGGCCGGCGTGGGCTTTCTTT	CAWRHSLGPAWAFF	TRBV30	NA	NA	TRBJ1-1
TGTGCCAGCGGGCGGGAGGCGGGCACAGATACGCAGTATTTT	CASGREAGTDTQYF	TRBV2	NA	TRBD2	TRBJ2-3
TGTGCCAGCAGTTTATACAGGGCGGGACTAGCGGGAGGAAACCAAGAGACCCAGTACTTC	CASSLYRAGLAGGNQETQYF	TRBV27	NA	TRBD2	TRBJ2-5
TGTGCCAGCAGCCAAGAAAACGCAGACTCTGGAAACACCATATATTTT	CASSQENADSGNTIYF	TRBV4-2	NA	NA	TRBJ1-3
TGTGCCAGCAGTGGGGGGGGAGGGGGACGTCAGCCCCAGCATTTT	CASSGGGGGRQPQHF	TRBV2	NA	NA	TRBJ1-5
TGCGCCAGCAGCTTGAGCCCGCGGACTAGCGGGACCACAGATACGCAGTATTTT	CASSLSPRTSGTTDTQYF	TRBV5-1	NA	TRBD2	TRBJ2-3
TGTGCCAGCAGTTCTAACATCTTTGCGGGCGCCGATGAGCAGTTCTTC	CASSSNIFAGADEQFF	TRBV27	once	NA	TRBJ2-1
TGTGCCAGCTCACCACCCGGGACAGGGGGCACAGATACGCAGTATTTT	CASSPPGTGGTDTQYF	TRBV18	NA	TRBD1	TRBJ2-3
TGTGCCAGCAGCTTAGGACAGGGAAACAATCAGCCCCAGCATTTT	CASSLGQGNNQPQHF	TRBV7-9	NA	TRBD1	TRBJ1-5
TGCGCCAGCAGCGCCCGGGACAGGGCTCTCGAGCAGTACTTC	CASSARDRALEQYF	TRBV4-1	NA	TRBD1	TRBJ2-7
TGTGCCAGCAGCAAAGGCCGGGGGACCTTAGCGGGAGTACAAGAGACCCAGTACTTC	CASSKGRGTLAGVQETQYF	TRBV21-1	NA	NA	TRBJ2-5
TGTGCCAGCAGCACCCTTTCGGGAGGGGGCCACAATGAGCAGTTCTTC	CASSTLSGGGHNEQFF	TRBV11-2	NA	NA	TRBJ2-1
TGTGCCAGCAGTTTGGGACAGGGGACCTACGAGCAGTACTTC	CASSLGQGTYEQYF	TRBV27	NA	TRBD1	TRBJ2-7
TGCGCCGGCAGCTTGGCCTTCGAGACCCAGTACTTC	CAGSLAFETQYF	TRBV5-1	once	NA	TRBJ2-5